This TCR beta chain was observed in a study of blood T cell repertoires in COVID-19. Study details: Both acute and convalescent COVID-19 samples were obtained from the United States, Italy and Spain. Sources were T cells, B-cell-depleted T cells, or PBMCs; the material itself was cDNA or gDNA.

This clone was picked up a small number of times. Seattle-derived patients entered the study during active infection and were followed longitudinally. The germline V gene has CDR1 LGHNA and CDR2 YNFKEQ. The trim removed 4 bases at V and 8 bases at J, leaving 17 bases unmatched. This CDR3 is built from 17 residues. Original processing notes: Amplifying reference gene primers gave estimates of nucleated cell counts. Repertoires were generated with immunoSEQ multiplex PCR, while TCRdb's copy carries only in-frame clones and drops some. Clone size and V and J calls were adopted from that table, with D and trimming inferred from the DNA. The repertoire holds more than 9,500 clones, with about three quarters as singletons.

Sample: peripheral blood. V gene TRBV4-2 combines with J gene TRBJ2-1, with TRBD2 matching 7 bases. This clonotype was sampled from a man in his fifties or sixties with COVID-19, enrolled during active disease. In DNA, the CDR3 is TGTGCCAGCAGCCCCCAGGTCGGACTAGGAGTCCCGGATGAGCAGTTCTTC. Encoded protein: CASSPQVGLGVPDEQFF.